Following are 16 T cell receptor beta chains from one sample sequenced in a study of T cells expressing NK-cell markers. TCRdb re-called the 5' RACE reads and catalogs CDR3 proteins one per entry, DNA excluded. This table lists approximately 460,000 distinct CDR3 sequences. The source material was blood T cells: a sorted CD56 or NKG2C T cell subset, CD4+ or CD8+ T cells, or bulk PBMC T cells (not recorded which). The source of these receptors is a woman between 18 and 70 years old in good health.

V and J are TRBV15 and TRBJ1-3. The CDR3 has 15 amino acids. Per the germline V gene, CDR1 is LNHNV and CDR2 is YYDKDF (reference sequence). The CDR3 region is CATSRDGGSGNTIYF.

The gene calls are TRBV29-1 and TRBJ2-3; TCRdb outputs TRBD2, but without DNA this stays unchecked. The germline gives CDR1 SQVTM, CDR2 ANQGSEA. CDR3 length: 14 residues. The CDR3 loop reads CSVGGRVAVDTQYF.

The gene calls are TRBV20-1 and TRBJ1-5; TCRdb calls TRBD1, which cannot be checked without DNA. The V gene's germline CDR1 is DFQATT and CDR2 SNEGSKA (reference sequence). CDR3 length: 15 amino acids. Here the CDR3 reads CSARDLGGRSQPQHF.

The chain couples TRBV15 to TRBJ2-1. The length of the CDR3 is 14 residues. From germline, CDR1 is LNHNV and CDR2 YYDKDF (reference sequence). The chain's CDR3 is CATSRDWTGSARPF.

The chain uses TRBV10-3 and TRBJ2-3; TCRdb picks TRBD1, but there is no DNA to check that call. CDR3 length equals 13 residues. Germline V gene lookup returns CDR1 ENHRY and CDR2 SYGVKD. This CDR3 reads CAMGGTGTDTQYF.

The rearrangement joins TRBV20-1 to TRBJ1-3; TCRdb indicates TRBD1, and absent DNA this call remains unverified. The CDR3 extends over 15 amino acids. Germline V gene lookup returns CDR1 DFQATT and CDR2 SNEGSKA (reference sequence). The CDR3 spells CSARDPQQAGNTIYF.

The V call is TRBV7-9, the J call TRBJ1-5; absent DNA, TCRdb's TRBD1 call cannot be checked. CDR1 is SEHNR and CDR2 is FQNEAQ in the germline V gene (reference sequence). The CDR3 contains 14 residues. CDR3 residues: CASSPRGSNQPQHF.

The chain employs TRBV30 and TRBJ2-4; TCRdb designates TRBD2, a call that cannot be tested without DNA. This CDR3 has 20 amino acids. CDR1 GTSNPN and CDR2 SVGIG come from the germline V gene (reference sequence). CDR3 in amino acids: CAWRNPPGLAGVLAKNIQYF.

The CDR3 reads CAITPRTGRTGELFF. The V gene is TRBV10-3, the J gene TRBJ2-2; without DNA, the TCRdb call of TRBD1 cannot be checked. CDR3 length: 15 amino acids. The germline V gene encodes CDR1 ENHRY and CDR2 SYGVKD.

This rearrangement joins TRBV20-1 to TRBJ2-7; with no DNA, the TCRdb D assignment of TRBD2 cannot be verified. Germline V CDR1 and CDR2: DFQATT, SNEGSKA (reference sequence). CDR3 size: 16 residues. The CDR3 reads CSASQVGGLVSYEQYF.

The chain links TRBV20-1 to TRBJ2-1; TCRdb picks TRBD2, but there is no DNA to check that call. Per the germline V gene, CDR1 is DFQATT and CDR2 is SNEGSKA (reference sequence). The CDR3 is made up of 14 amino acids. CDR3 in amino acids: CSATHTWIASEQFF.

The CDR3 loop reads CASSLTGKVNNEQFF. The chain recombines TRBV7-9 with TRBJ2-1; the TCRdb call, TRBD1, lacks DNA for checking. CDR3 length: 15 amino acids. The germline gives CDR1 SEHNR, CDR2 FQNEAQ (reference sequence).

The rearrangement uses TRBV12-3 or TRBV12-4 and TRBJ2-1. The CDR3 has 17 residues. CDR3 in amino acids: CASSSYRSMLAYNEQFF.

This chain links TRBV28 with TRBJ2-7; TCRdb's D call of TRBD1 is untestable without DNA. Germline-derived CDR1 and CDR2 are MDHEN and SYDVKM. This CDR3 is 15 amino acids long. The CDR3 loop is CASSLPRRVTYEQYF.

The gene calls are TRBV18 and TRBJ1-6; the TCRdb D gene call, TRBD1, has no DNA to confirm it. Germline-derived CDR1 and CDR2 are KGHSH and LQKENI. The CDR3 consists of 15 residues. The CDR3 region is CASSPGQGSLPPLHF.

V gene TRBV5-4 combines with J gene TRBJ2-2; lacking DNA, the TRBD1 call made by TCRdb goes unchecked. The CDR3 totals 16 residues. The V gene's germline CDR1 is SGHNT and CDR2 YYREEE (reference sequence). CDR3 sequence reads: CASSLVGTAYTGELFF.